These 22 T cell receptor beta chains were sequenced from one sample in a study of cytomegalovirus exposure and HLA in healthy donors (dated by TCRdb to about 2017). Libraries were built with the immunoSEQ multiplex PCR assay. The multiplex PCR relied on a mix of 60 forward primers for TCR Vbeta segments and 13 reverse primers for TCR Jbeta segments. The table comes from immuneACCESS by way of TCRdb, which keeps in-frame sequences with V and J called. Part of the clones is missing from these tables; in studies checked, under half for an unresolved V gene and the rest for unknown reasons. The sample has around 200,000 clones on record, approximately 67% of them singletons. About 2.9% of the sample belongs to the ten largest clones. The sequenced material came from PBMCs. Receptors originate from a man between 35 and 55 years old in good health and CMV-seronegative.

Here the CDR3 DNA reads TGTGCCTGGAGTGGGGACAGATACGAGCAGTACTTC. Translating gives CAWSGDRYEQYF. The rearrangement uses TRBV30 and TRBJ2-7, with TRBD1 identical over 7 bases. This CDR3 has 12 residues. V was pared by 1 base and J by 4 bases, with 1 base of the junction left unmatched. In germline, CDR1 is GTSNPN, CDR2 SVGIG (reference sequence).

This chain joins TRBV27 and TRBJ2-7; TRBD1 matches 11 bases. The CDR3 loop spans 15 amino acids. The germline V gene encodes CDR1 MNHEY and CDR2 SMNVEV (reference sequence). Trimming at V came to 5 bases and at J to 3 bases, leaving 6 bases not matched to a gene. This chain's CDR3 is CASSLPGTGGYEQYF. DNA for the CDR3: TGTGCCAGCAGTCTCCCCGGGACAGGGGGCTACGAGCAGTACTTC.

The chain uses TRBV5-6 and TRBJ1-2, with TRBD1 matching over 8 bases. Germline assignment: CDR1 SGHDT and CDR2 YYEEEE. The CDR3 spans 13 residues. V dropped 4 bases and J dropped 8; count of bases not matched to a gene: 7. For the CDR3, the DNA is TGTGCCAGCAGCCTGGACAGGGAAGGGGGCTACACCTTC. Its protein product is CASSLDREGGYTF.

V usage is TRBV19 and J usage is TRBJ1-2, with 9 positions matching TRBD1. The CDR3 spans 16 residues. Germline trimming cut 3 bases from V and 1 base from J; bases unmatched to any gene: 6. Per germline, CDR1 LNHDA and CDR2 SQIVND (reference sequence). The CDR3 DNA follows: TGTGCCAGTAGTATCAACAGGGGGCGCGGTAACTATGGCTACACCTTC. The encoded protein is CASSINRGRGNYGYTF. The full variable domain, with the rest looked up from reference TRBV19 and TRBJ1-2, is DGGITQSPKYLFRKEGQNVTLSCEQNLNHDAMYWYRQDPGQGLRLIYYSQIVNDFQKGDIAEGYSVSREKKESFPLTVTSAQKNPTAFYLCASSINRGRGNYGYTFGSGTRLTVV.

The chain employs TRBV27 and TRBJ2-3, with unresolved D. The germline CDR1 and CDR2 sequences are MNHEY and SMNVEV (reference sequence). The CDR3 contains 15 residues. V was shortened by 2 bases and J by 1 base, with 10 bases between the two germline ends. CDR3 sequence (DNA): TGTGCCAGCAGTTTAGAGCAGAGGCGCACAGATACGCAGTATTTT. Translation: CASSLEQRRTDTQYF.

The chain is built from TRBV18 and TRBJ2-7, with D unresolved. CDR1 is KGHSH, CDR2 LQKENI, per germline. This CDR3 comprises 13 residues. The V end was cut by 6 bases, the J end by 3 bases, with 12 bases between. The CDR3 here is CASSRTAGYEQYF. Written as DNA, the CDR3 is TGTGCCAGCTCCCGAACTGCAGGCTACGAGCAGTACTTC.

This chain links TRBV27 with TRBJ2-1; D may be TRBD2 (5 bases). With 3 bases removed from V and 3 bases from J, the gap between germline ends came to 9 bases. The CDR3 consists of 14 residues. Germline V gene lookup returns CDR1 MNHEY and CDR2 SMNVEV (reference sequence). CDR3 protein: CASSFRGIYNEQFF. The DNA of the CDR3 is TGTGCCAGCAGTTTTAGAGGGATCTACAATGAGCAGTTCTTC.

CDR3 DNA sequence: TGTGCCAGCGGCCGGGGGGACGAGCAGTACTTC. Its protein is CASGRGDEQYF. The chain joins TRBV6-5 to TRBJ2-7; 7 nucleotides match TRBD2. The trim removed 8 bases at V and 5 bases at J, leaving 3 bases unmatched. CDR1 and CDR2 from the germline V gene are MNHEY and SVGAGI. There are 11 residues in the CDR3.

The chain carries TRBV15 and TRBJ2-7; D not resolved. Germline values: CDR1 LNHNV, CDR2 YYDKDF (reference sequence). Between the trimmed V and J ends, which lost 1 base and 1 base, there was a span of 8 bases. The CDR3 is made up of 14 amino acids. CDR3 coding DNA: TGTGCCACCAGCAGAGTGTGGCAGTCCTACGAGCAGTACTTC. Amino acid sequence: CATSRVWQSYEQYF.

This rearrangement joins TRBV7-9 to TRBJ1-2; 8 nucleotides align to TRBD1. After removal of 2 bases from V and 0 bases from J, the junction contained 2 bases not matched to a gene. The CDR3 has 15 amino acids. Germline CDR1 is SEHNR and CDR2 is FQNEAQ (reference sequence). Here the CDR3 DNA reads TGTGCCAGCAGCTTATGGGACAGGACTAACTATGGCTACACCTTC. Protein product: CASSLWDRTNYGYTF.

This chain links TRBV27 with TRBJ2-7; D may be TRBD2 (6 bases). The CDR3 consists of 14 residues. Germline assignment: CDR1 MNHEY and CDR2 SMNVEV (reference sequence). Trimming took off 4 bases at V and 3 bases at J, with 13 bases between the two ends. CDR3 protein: CASSSLQGGYEQYF. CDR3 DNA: TGTGCCAGCAGTTCGCTTCAGGGAGGCTACGAGCAGTACTTC.

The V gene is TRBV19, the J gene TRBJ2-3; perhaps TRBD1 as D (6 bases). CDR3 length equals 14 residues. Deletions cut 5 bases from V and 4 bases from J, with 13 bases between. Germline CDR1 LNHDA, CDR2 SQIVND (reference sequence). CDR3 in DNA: TGTGCCAGTAGTCAACAGGGCGTAGCAGATACGCAGTATTTT. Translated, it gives CASSQQGVADTQYF.

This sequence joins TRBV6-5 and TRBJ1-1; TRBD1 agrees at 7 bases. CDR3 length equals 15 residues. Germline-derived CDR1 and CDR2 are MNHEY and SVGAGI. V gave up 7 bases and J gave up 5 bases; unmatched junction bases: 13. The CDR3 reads CASTNRQGGDTEAFF. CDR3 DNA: TGTGCCAGCACAAACCGACAGGGCGGAGATACTGAAGCTTTCTTT.

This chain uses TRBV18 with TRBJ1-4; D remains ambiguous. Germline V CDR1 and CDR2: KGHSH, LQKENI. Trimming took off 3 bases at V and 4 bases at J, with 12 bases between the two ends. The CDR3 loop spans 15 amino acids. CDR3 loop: CASSPLGSGNEKLFF. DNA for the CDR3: TGTGCCAGCTCACCCCTGGGCTCTGGTAATGAAAAACTGTTTTTT.

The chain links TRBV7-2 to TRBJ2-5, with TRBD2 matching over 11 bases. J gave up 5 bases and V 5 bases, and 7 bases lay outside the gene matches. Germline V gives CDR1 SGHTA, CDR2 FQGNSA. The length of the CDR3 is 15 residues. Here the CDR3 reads CASSALAGGGETQYF. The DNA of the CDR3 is TGTGCCAGCAGCGCTCTAGCGGGAGGTGGGGAGACCCAGTACTTC.

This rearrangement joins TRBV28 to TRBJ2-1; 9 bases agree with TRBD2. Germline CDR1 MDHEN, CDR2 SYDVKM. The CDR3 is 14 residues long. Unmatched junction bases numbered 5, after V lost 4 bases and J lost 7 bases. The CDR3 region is CASSSRLAVNEQFF. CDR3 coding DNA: TGTGCCAGCAGTTCCCGACTAGCGGTAAATGAGCAGTTCTTC. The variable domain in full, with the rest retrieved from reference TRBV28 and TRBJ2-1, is DVKVTQSSRYLVKRTGEKVFLECVQDMDHENMFWYRQDPGLGLRLIYFSYDVKMKEKGDIPEGYSVSREKKERFSLILESASTNQTSMYLCASSSRLAVNEQFFGPGTRLTVL.

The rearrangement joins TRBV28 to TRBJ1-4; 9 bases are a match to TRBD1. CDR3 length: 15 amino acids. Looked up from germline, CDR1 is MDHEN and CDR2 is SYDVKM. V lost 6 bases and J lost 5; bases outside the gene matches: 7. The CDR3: CASRRSGTGNEKLFF. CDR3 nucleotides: TGTGCCAGCAGGCGGTCCGGGACAGGGAATGAAAAACTGTTTTTT.

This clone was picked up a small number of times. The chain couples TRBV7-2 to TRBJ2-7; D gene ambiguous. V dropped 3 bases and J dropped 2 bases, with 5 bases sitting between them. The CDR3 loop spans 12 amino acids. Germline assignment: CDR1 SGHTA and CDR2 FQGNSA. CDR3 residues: CASSFVAYEQYF. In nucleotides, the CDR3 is TGTGCCAGCAGCTTCGTCGCCTACGAGCAGTACTTC.

CDR3 nucleotide sequence: TGTGCCAGCAGTTACGACAGAAGAGGCAATCAGCCCCAGCATTTT. Translated, it gives CASSYDRRGNQPQHF. The chain uses TRBV6-6 and TRBJ1-5, with D possibly TRBD1 on 5 matching bases. V was cut by 2 bases and J by 2 bases, with 10 bases left in between. CDR3 length: 15 residues. CDR1 is MNHNY, CDR2 SVGAGI, per germline (reference sequence).

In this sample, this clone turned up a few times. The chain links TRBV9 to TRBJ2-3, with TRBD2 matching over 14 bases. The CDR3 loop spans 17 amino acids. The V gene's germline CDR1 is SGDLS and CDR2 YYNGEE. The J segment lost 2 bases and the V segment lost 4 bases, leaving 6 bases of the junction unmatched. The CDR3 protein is CASSTRLAGGLTDTQYF. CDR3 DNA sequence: TGTGCCAGCAGCACCCGACTAGCGGGGGGGCTCACAGATACGCAGTATTTT.

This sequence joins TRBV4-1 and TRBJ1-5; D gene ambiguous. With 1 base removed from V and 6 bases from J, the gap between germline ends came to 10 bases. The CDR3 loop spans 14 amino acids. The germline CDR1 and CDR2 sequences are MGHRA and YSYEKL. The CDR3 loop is CASSQAPGGQPQHF. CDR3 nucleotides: TGCGCCAGCAGCCAAGCCCCAGGTGGTCAGCCCCAGCATTTT.

This CDR3 is CASMALRETQYF. CDR3 DNA sequence: TGTGCCAGCATGGCATTGCGGGAGACCCAGTACTTC. The chain employs TRBV7-9 and TRBJ2-5, with D hard to call. From germline, CDR1 is SEHNR and CDR2 FQNEAQ (reference sequence). The V gene lost 7 bases and the J gene lost 5 bases, with 11 bases spanning the gap. The length of the CDR3 is 12 residues.